This passage covers 24 T cell receptor beta chains from one sample sequenced in a study of cytomegalovirus exposure and HLA in healthy donors. 60 Vbeta and 13 Jbeta primers were used in PCR. The method was immunoSEQ multiplex PCR; TCRdb's version includes in-frame clones alone and lacks a portion of them. The table records around 200,000 clones, around 86% of them present only once. Material for sequencing was PBMCs. Every receptor here comes from a woman aged 40 to 50 in good health and CMV-seronegative.

The gene calls are TRBV5-8 and TRBJ1-1; the D gene is possibly TRBD1 (6 bases). Trimming took 0 bases from V and 7 from J, leaving 13 bases between them. This CDR3 comprises 14 residues. Germline values: CDR1 SGHTS, CDR2 YDEGEE. This CDR3 is CASSLAYPGHEAFF. For the CDR3, the DNA is TGTGCCAGCAGCTTGGCGTATCCGGGACATGAAGCTTTCTTT.

This clone has just a few counts. The chain recombines TRBV19 with TRBJ2-4; possibly TRBD1 for D (6 bases). The CDR3 totals 14 residues. V lost 8 bases and J lost 4, with 15 bases in between. Germline values: CDR1 LNHDA, CDR2 SQIVND (reference sequence). CDR3 sequence (DNA): TGTGCCAGTGTTTCGACAGGCGCGAAAAACATTCAGTACTTC. This encodes CASVSTGAKNIQYF.

J is TRBJ2-5 and V is TRBV5-1, with D possibly matching TRBD1 (6 bases). The CDR3 is made up of 14 amino acids. The V gene's germline CDR1 is SGHRS and CDR2 YFSETQ. The germline V and J ends were trimmed by 5 bases and 4 bases, with 15 bases remaining between them. The CDR3, as DNA: TGCGCCAGCAGGGAGAGCACAGGGCTAGAGACCCAGTACTTC. Translated: CASRESTGLETQYF.

This chain uses TRBV12-5 with TRBJ1-1; tentative D call: TRBD1 (6 bases). Germline lookup yields CDR1 LGHNT and CDR2 FRNRAP. V gave up 2 bases and J gave up 6 bases, with 28 bases separating them. This CDR3 contains 19 residues. This CDR3 reads CASGLPSGDQVYPCAEAFF. The CDR3 nucleotides are TGTGCTAGTGGTTTGCCCTCAGGGGACCAGGTTTACCCATGCGCTGAAGCTTTCTTT.

This chain connects TRBV4-2 to TRBJ1-2; 7 bases map to TRBD1. This CDR3 has 16 residues. Trimming at V came to 1 base and at J to 4 bases, leaving 9 bases not matched to a gene. Germline-derived CDR1 and CDR2 are LGHNA and YNFKEQ. The CDR3 nucleotides read TGTGCCAGCAGCCAAGCACACAGGGGACAATCCTATGGCTACACCTTC. Residues: CASSQAHRGQSYGYTF.

This chain connects TRBV12-5 to TRBJ2-7, with 11 bases aligning to TRBD1. Trimming at V came to 1 base and at J to 6 bases, leaving 5 bases not matched to a gene. Germline lookup yields CDR1 LGHNT and CDR2 FRNRAP. CDR3 length: 15 amino acids. The CDR3 DNA follows: TGTGCTAGTGGTTTGGGGACAGGGGGCTGGACCGAGCAGTACTTC. Translated: CASGLGTGGWTEQYF.

CDR3: CASSYFRRVLSSGNTIYF. Written as DNA, the CDR3 is TGTGCCAGCAGCTATTTCCGGAGAGTGTTAAGCTCTGGAAACACCATATATTTT. J is TRBJ1-3 and V is TRBV5-6; D gene uncertain. This CDR3 spans 18 amino acids. Germline CDR1 and CDR2: SGHDT and YYEEEE. Trimming shortened V by 3 bases and J by 0 bases, and 19 bases separated the two germline ends.

This clone has a single count. This sequence joins TRBV11-1 and TRBJ2-7; D perhaps matches TRBD2 (6 bases). The CDR3 contains 15 residues. V was pared by 3 bases and J by 3 bases, with 15 bases between. Germline V lookup: CDR1 SGHAT, CDR2 FQDESV (reference sequence). This CDR3 reads CASSFGGSANYEQYF. The CDR3, as DNA: TGTGCCAGCAGCTTTGGGGGGAGCGCCAACTACGAGCAGTACTTC.

The V call is TRBV7-6, the J call TRBJ2-4, with 12 bases lining up with TRBD2. Germline V gene sequence: CDR1 SGHVS, CDR2 FNYEAQ. The CDR3 has 18 residues. J gave up 1 base and V 5 bases, and 9 bases lay outside the gene matches. This chain's CDR3 is CASSRGLAGGVAKNIQYF. The CDR3 nucleotides are TGTGCCAGCAGCCGGGGACTAGCGGGTGGGGTGGCCAAAAACATTCAGTACTTC. Together with reference TRBV7-6 and TRBJ2-4, the CDR3 gives the full variable domain: GAGVSQSPRYKVTKRGQDVALRCDPISGHVSLYWYRQALGQGPEFLTYFNYEAQQDKSGLPNDRFSAERPEGSISTLTIQRTEQRDSAMYRCASSRGLAGGVAKNIQYFGAGTRLSVL.

The chain couples TRBV5-1 to TRBJ1-1; 8 nucleotides match TRBD1. This CDR3 is built from 15 residues. The germline gives CDR1 SGHRS, CDR2 YFSETQ. The V and J ends lost 2 bases and 6 bases, in that order; junction bases with no gene match: 9. The CDR3 region has the DNA TGCGCCAGCAGCTTTGCCGGGACAGGCGATCCTGAAGCTTTCTTT. Residues: CASSFAGTGDPEAFF.

The chain carries TRBV6-6 and TRBJ1-1, with D unresolved. The germline V gene encodes CDR1 MNHNY and CDR2 SVGAGI (reference sequence). Trimming removed 7 bases from V and 10 bases from J, with 19 bases in between. This CDR3 region has 13 residues. Here the CDR3 DNA reads TGTGCCAGCACCGCCGACCGACATCTAAGAGCTTTCTTT. Translated: CASTADRHLRAFF.

CDR3 loop: CSVVTQGYEQYF. The DNA of the CDR3 is TGCAGCGTTGTCACACAGGGGTACGAGCAGTACTTC. This chain joins TRBV29-1 and TRBJ2-7; TRBD1 agrees at 7 bases. This CDR3 is built from 12 residues. V gave up 4 bases and J gave up 4 bases; unmatched junction bases: 4. CDR1 is SQVTM and CDR2 is ANQGSEA in the germline V gene.

The V call is TRBV11-2, the J call TRBJ2-7, with TRBD1 as a possible D gene (6 bases). Trimming pared 3 bases from V and 4 bases from J, leaving 19 bases between. CDR3 length: 16 amino acids. CDR1 and CDR2 (germline): SGHAT, FQNNGV. CDR3 sequence: CASSFQPTGRGYEQYF. The DNA for the CDR3 is TGTGCCAGCAGCTTCCAACCTACAGGGCGCGGATACGAGCAGTACTTC.

The chain employs TRBV5-4 and TRBJ2-3; 7 nucleotides align to TRBD2. CDR1 is SGHNT and CDR2 is YYREEE in the germline V gene (reference sequence). V dropped 3 bases and J dropped 2; count of bases not matched to a gene: 6. This CDR3 is 15 amino acids long. The CDR3 loop reads CASSSRLAATDTQYF. The DNA for the CDR3 is TGTGCCAGCAGCTCGCGCCTAGCGGCCACAGATACGCAGTATTTT.

The rearrangement joins TRBV5-4 to TRBJ2-3; D gene uncertain. Germline CDR1 and CDR2: SGHNT and YYREEE (reference sequence). The CDR3 has 14 residues. V was trimmed by 0 bases and J by 1 base, leaving 6 bases between them. CDR3 protein: CASSLALGTDTQYF. In nucleotides, the CDR3 is TGTGCCAGCAGCTTGGCCCTCGGCACAGATACGCAGTATTTT.

The CDR3 loop is CATSRMGLAGGPDGELFF. The CDR3 region has the DNA TGTGCCACCAGCAGGATGGGACTAGCGGGAGGGCCTGACGGGGAGCTGTTTTTT. The chain employs TRBV15 and TRBJ2-2; 16 positions match TRBD2. The CDR3 runs 18 residues. J lost 7 bases, V lost 3 bases, and 8 bases had no gene match. Germline lookup yields CDR1 LNHNV and CDR2 YYDKDF (reference sequence).

The CDR3 coding sequence is TGTGCCAGCAGTTACCCACCGGGACAGGGTCTGAGTTACGACACCTTC. Translation gives CASSYPPGQGLSYDTF. V and J are TRBV6-6 and TRBJ1-2; 9 bases match TRBD1. The V and J ends lost 2 bases and 12 bases, in that order; junction bases with no gene match: 16. Per germline, CDR1 MNHNY and CDR2 SVGAGI (reference sequence). The CDR3 extends over 16 amino acids.

V gene TRBV28 combines with J gene TRBJ2-3; tentative D call: TRBD2 (6 bases). Trimming removed 4 bases at V and 4 bases at J, with 12 bases between. In germline, CDR1 is MDHEN, CDR2 SYDVKM. CDR3 size: 14 residues. DNA for the CDR3: TGTGCCAGCAGTTACCCTTGGAGGGCAGATACGCAGTATTTT. As protein: CASSYPWRADTQYF.

This sequence joins TRBV19 and TRBJ2-7, with D perhaps matching TRBD1 (6 bases). V gave up 9 bases and J gave up 3 bases, with 27 bases separating them. The germline V gene encodes CDR1 LNHDA and CDR2 SQIVND (reference sequence). There are 17 residues in the CDR3. CDR3 sequence (DNA): TGTGCCAGAAGGAGGACAGCCTCTCCCCTCCCCCACTACGAGCAGTACTTC. It specifies CARRRTASPLPHYEQYF.

V and J are TRBV4-1 and TRBJ2-1; possible D gene TRBD2, 5 bases. V was shortened by 2 bases and J by 7 bases, with 15 bases between the two germline ends. CDR1 is MGHRA and CDR2 is YSYEKL in the germline V gene. The CDR3 covers 15 residues. The CDR3 spells CASSQPISRTNEQFF. CDR3 nucleotide sequence: TGCGCCAGCAGCCAACCAATTAGCCGGACTAATGAGCAGTTCTTC.

The chain carries TRBV11-3 and TRBJ1-5; 7 bases map to TRBD1. V shed 5 bases and J 4 bases; nucleotides not matched to a gene: 8. The CDR3 is 15 residues long. CDR1 and CDR2 from the germline V gene are SGHNT and YENEEA. The CDR3 DNA reads as TGTGCCAGCAGCAGAAACAGGGGTTGGAATCAGCCCCAGCATTTT. Translation gives CASSRNRGWNQPQHF.

This chain links TRBV5-1 with TRBJ2-5; 9 positions match TRBD2. V was clipped by 0 bases and J by 5 bases; unmatched bases: 5. CDR1 SGHRS and CDR2 YFSETQ come from the germline V gene. This CDR3 has 15 residues. As DNA, the CDR3 is TGCGCCAGCAGCTTGGAAGCGGGAGGACGGGAGACCCAGTACTTC. Its translation is CASSLEAGGRETQYF.

A few counts support this clone. The chain joins TRBV6-5 to TRBJ1-2; 8 bases map to TRBD1. This CDR3 comprises 14 residues. Germline V gene sequence: CDR1 MNHEY, CDR2 SVGAGI. Unmatched junction bases numbered 4, after V lost 5 bases and J lost 2 bases. The CDR3 here is CASSRTGRNYGYTF. In nucleotides, the CDR3 is TGTGCCAGCAGTCGGACAGGGCGGAACTATGGCTACACCTTC.

This rearrangement joins TRBV9 to TRBJ2-2; TRBD2 might be the D (6 bases). The CDR3 covers 17 residues. Germline-derived CDR1 and CDR2 are SGDLS and YYNGEE. Trimming left V 0 bases short and J 0 bases short, with 12 bases between. CDR3 protein: CASSVGFGGTNTGELFF. Here the CDR3 DNA reads TGTGCCAGCAGCGTAGGTTTCGGCGGGACGAACACCGGGGAGCTGTTTTTT.